This T cell receptor (beta chain) emerged from a study of blood T cell repertoires in COVID-19. Study as a whole: Some COVID-19 samples were acute and others convalescent; all came from the United States, Italy and Spain.

The CDR3 length is 14 residues. The J segment lost 10 bases and the V segment lost 5 bases, leaving 9 bases of the junction unmatched. Germline CDR1 and CDR2: MDHEN and SYDVKM. This clone was seen more than once but under ten times. Cohort 3 donors were reported recovered after two negative PCRs, clearance, or symptom resolution. Clones were sequenced by immunoSEQ multiplex PCR, and TCRdb holds only the in-frame ones, with some missing. The profile shows roughly 350,000 clones, about 92% of them singletons. This sequence joins TRBV28 and TRBJ2-1, with TRBD2 matching 9 bases. Material for sequencing was PBMCs or T cells enriched from blood (not recorded which). The receptor was isolated from a woman in her twenties or thirties who had recovered from COVID-19. CDR3 DNA sequence: TGTGCCAGCAGTGTTAGCGGGAGTTCCGGGGAGCAGTTCTTC. Protein: CASSVSGSSGEQFF.